Listed below are T cell receptor beta chains from one sample, sequenced in a study of T cells in localized non-small cell lung cancer. Some clones are missing from TCRdb's copy, which holds only in-frame ones; the method was immunoSEQ multiplex PCR. Of 70,000 or so clones in the sample, approximately 84% were seen once. The input for sequencing was peripheral blood, taken before any cancer treatment. These receptors were collected from an older female donor with stage I lung adenocarcinoma. Both conserved end residues are part of each CDR3. Fields, in order: V gene, J gene, CDR3 protein.

v_gene: TRBV29-1; j_gene: TRBJ1-2; CDR3aa: CSVEEGAGALTYTF
v_gene: TRBV5-6; j_gene: TRBJ2-1; CDR3aa: CASSFQYNEQFF
v_gene: TRBV11-3; j_gene: TRBJ2-7; CDR3aa: CASSNSGSYEQYF
v_gene: TRBV7-8; j_gene: TRBJ2-7; CDR3aa: CASSLAVGPQGTYEQYF
v_gene: TRBV9; j_gene: TRBJ2-3; CDR3aa: CASSKRETGTDTQYF
v_gene: TRBV2; j_gene: TRBJ1-5; CDR3aa: CASSVAGREDQPQHF
v_gene: TRBV7-2; j_gene: TRBJ1-1; CDR3aa: CASSFGGPNTEAFF
v_gene: TRBV11-1; j_gene: TRBJ2-1; CDR3aa: CASSSGRAGGTWNEQFF
v_gene: TRBV5-1; j_gene: TRBJ1-1; CDR3aa: CASSSDREAGTEAFF
v_gene: TRBV19; j_gene: TRBJ1-1; CDR3aa: CASRGTGMFLLPETNTEAFF
v_gene: TRBV28; j_gene: TRBJ2-1; CDR3aa: CASNGVANEQFF
v_gene: TRBV27; j_gene: TRBJ1-1; CDR3aa: CASSRRGGWNTEAFF
v_gene: TRBV7-8; j_gene: TRBJ2-3; CDR3aa: CASSPNRGTDTQYF
v_gene: TRBV28; j_gene: TRBJ2-6; CDR3aa: CASRKSGANVLTF
v_gene: TRBV12-5; j_gene: TRBJ2-6; CDR3aa: CASAKSGANVLTF
v_gene: TRBV9; j_gene: TRBJ1-4; CDR3aa: CASSVGQGSVYNEKLFF
v_gene: TRBV7-9; j_gene: TRBJ1-2; CDR3aa: CASSRVNYGYTF
v_gene: TRBV7-6; j_gene: TRBJ2-1; CDR3aa: CASSLGASGRNNEQFF
v_gene: TRBV7-2; j_gene: TRBJ1-2; CDR3aa: CASSLNRDPNYGYTF
v_gene: TRBV9; j_gene: TRBJ2-1; CDR3aa: CASSVALNNEQFF
v_gene: TRBV5-1; j_gene: TRBJ2-3; CDR3aa: CASSLGGSRNTQYF
v_gene: TRBV6-1; j_gene: TRBJ2-4; CDR3aa: CASIQGQAGNIQYF
v_gene: TRBV7-9; j_gene: TRBJ2-7; CDR3aa: CASSLGQINPYEQYF
v_gene: TRBV29-1; j_gene: TRBJ2-5; CDR3aa: CSVVVGQETQYF
v_gene: TRBV11-1; j_gene: TRBJ1-2; CDR3aa: CASSLRPQGADGYTF
v_gene: TRBV15; j_gene: TRBJ1-5; CDR3aa: CATSRDEGKQPQHF
v_gene: TRBV7-2; j_gene: TRBJ2-5; CDR3aa: CASSLYGTQETQYF
v_gene: TRBV27; j_gene: TRBJ2-5; CDR3aa: CASRPQKLAAQETQYF